Listed here are 32 T cell receptor beta chains from one sample, sequenced in a study of blood T cell repertoires in COVID-19. Profiling relied on immunoSEQ multiplex PCR, and the TCRdb table lists in-frame clones only, not all of them. Of about 240,000 clones listed, around 86% were seen once; the top ten hold under 15%. The sample was peripheral blood. The receptors originated from a woman aged 60-70 years with active or convalescent COVID-19.

The chain recombines TRBV10-3 with TRBJ1-2; no definite D call. Germline V CDR1 and CDR2: ENHRY, SYGVKD. Trimming removed 2 bases at V and 8 bases at J, with 15 bases between. This CDR3 region has 14 residues. The CDR3 nucleotides read TGTGCCATCAGTGAGGCGAGGGAGACCTGGGGCTACACCTTC. This translates into CAISEARETWGYTF.

The chain combines TRBV19 with TRBJ1-5; TRBD1 aligns across 10 bases. V was clipped by 1 base and J by 2 bases; unmatched bases: 11. Germline assignment: CDR1 LNHDA and CDR2 SQIVND (reference sequence). The CDR3 consists of 19 residues. The CDR3 DNA reads TGTGCCAGTAGTATAGGCCCGGGACAGGGGTCACGGGGCAATCAGCCCCAGCATTTT. Translated, it gives CASSIGPGQGSRGNQPQHF.

V is TRBV28 and J is TRBJ2-7, with D tentatively TRBD1 (6 bases). This CDR3 has 15 amino acids. Trimming removed 5 bases from V and 6 bases from J, with 20 bases in between. Germline assignment: CDR1 MDHEN and CDR2 SYDVKM. The CDR3 is CASSPPNRALSEQYF. For the CDR3, the DNA is TGTGCCAGCAGTCCCCCTAACAGGGCCCTCTCCGAGCAGTACTTC.

The rearrangement joins TRBV7-8 to TRBJ1-4; D ambiguous. CDR3 length: 14 residues. Germline V CDR1 and CDR2: SGHVS, FQNEAQ. The V end lost 5 bases, the J end lost 5 bases, and 12 bases lay between the germline ends. The chain's CDR3 is CASSPTRVNEKLFF. Here the CDR3 DNA reads TGTGCCAGCAGCCCTACGAGGGTGAATGAAAAACTGTTTTTT.

The V call is TRBV7-3, the J call TRBJ1-2; D remains ambiguous. V lost 2 bases and J 3 bases, leaving 13 bases between the germline ends. CDR3 length: 15 amino acids. Germline loops: CDR1 SGHTA, CDR2 FQGTGA. CDR3 DNA: TGTGCCAGCAGCTTACAGGCAGGAACTGACTATGGCTACACCTTC. Translating gives CASSLQAGTDYGYTF.

The chain employs TRBV2 and TRBJ1-4; a weak D match, TRBD1 (6 bases). CDR3 size: 14 residues. The V end was cut by 3 bases, the J end by 8 bases, with 13 bases between. Germline CDR1 and CDR2: SNHLY and FYNNEI. The CDR3 here is CASSDGGAGEKLFF. The CDR3 nucleotides are TGTGCCAGCAGTGATGGGGGGGCAGGGGAAAAACTGTTTTTT. Supplemented by reference TRBV2 and TRBJ1-4, the full variable domain reads EPEVTQTPSHQVTQMGQEVILRCVPISNHLYFYWYRQILGQKVEFLVSFYNNEISEKSEIFDDQFSVERPDGSNFTLKIRSTKLEDSAMYFCASSDGGAGEKLFFGSGTQLSVL.

The rearrangement uses TRBV2 and TRBJ2-2; D unresolved. Germline V gives CDR1 SNHLY, CDR2 FYNNEI. The V and J ends lost 5 bases and 8 bases respectively, with 9 bases between them. The CDR3 totals 12 residues. This chain's CDR3 is CASSPLFGELFF. DNA of the CDR3: TGTGCCAGCAGTCCTCTTTTTGGGGAGCTGTTTTTT. Combining the CDR3 with reference TRBV2 and TRBJ2-2 gives the whole variable domain EPEVTQTPSHQVTQMGQEVILRCVPISNHLYFYWYRQILGQKVEFLVSFYNNEISEKSEIFDDQFSVERPDGSNFTLKIRSTKLEDSAMYFCASSPLFGELFFGEGSRLTVL.

The chain joins TRBV7-9 to TRBJ1-3; no firm D call. This CDR3 region has 12 residues. Trimming left V 6 bases short and J 2 bases short, with 5 bases between. Germline CDR1 reads SEHNR; CDR2 reads FQNEAQ (reference sequence). The CDR3 nucleotides read TGTGCCAGCAGGCCTACTGGAAACACCATATATTTT. This gives the protein CASRPTGNTIYF.

The CDR3 region has the DNA TGTGCCAGCAGTTTAAACGGTCAGGGGGTCTCCTACGAGCAGTACTTC. Translation gives CASSLNGQGVSYEQYF. The chain joins TRBV27 to TRBJ2-7, with TRBD1 identical over 7 bases. This CDR3 region has 16 residues. The V gene's germline CDR1 is MNHEY and CDR2 SMNVEV (reference sequence). Trimming at V came to 2 bases and at J to 0 bases, leaving 7 bases not matched to a gene.

The chain couples TRBV5-8 to TRBJ2-7, with 10 bases fitting TRBD1. Germline V lookup: CDR1 SGHTS, CDR2 YDEGEE. V trimming: 2 bases; J trimming: 6 bases; junction bases outside the gene matches: 2. The CDR3 spans 13 residues. CDR3 in DNA: TGTGCCAGCAGCTTAGACAGGGGGCGCGAGCAGTACTTC. It codes for CASSLDRGREQYF.

The CDR3 sequence is CASSRRDFTEAFF. The DNA of the CDR3 is TGTGCCAGCAGCCGCAGGGATTTCACTGAAGCTTTCTTT. The chain links TRBV12-3 or TRBV12-4 to TRBJ1-1; tentative D call: TRBD1 (5 bases). Between the trimmed V and J ends, which lost 6 bases and 4 bases, there was a span of 12 bases. This CDR3 spans 13 amino acids.

This chain links TRBV3-1 (or the pseudogene TRBV3-2) with TRBJ1-2, with D possibly being TRBD1 (5 bases). Germline values: CDR1 LGHDT, CDR2 YNNKEL (reference sequence). V was cut by 1 base and J by 3 bases, with 9 bases left in between. The CDR3 has 14 amino acids. CDR3 sequence (DNA): TGTGCCAGCAGCCAAGCTGACAGCCACTATGGCTACACCTTC. Translating it yields CASSQADSHYGYTF.

The rearrangement uses TRBV12-3 or TRBV12-4 and TRBJ2-7, with 8 bases that match TRBD1. Germline trimming cut 10 bases from V and 2 bases from J; bases unmatched to any gene: 4. CDR3 size: 12 residues. Here the CDR3 reads CATMDRAYEQYF. CDR3 DNA: TGTGCCACCATGGACAGGGCCTACGAGCAGTACTTC.

This chain connects TRBV6-5 to TRBJ1-2, with TRBD1 matching 7 bases. CDR3 length: 15 residues. Germline lookup yields CDR1 MNHEY and CDR2 SVGAGI. J was trimmed by 8 bases and V by 2 bases; bases with no gene match: 11. The CDR3 DNA sequence: TGTGCCAGCAGTTACAGTGGCGGGACAGCAGGAGGCTACACCTTC. Protein: CASSYSGGTAGGYTF.

This chain links TRBV5-1 with TRBJ1-1; the D gene is possibly TRBD1 (5 bases). The CDR3 has 15 amino acids. The V gene lost 2 bases and the J gene lost 0 bases, with 11 bases spanning the gap. The germline CDR1 and CDR2 sequences are SGHRS and YFSETQ. For the CDR3, the DNA is TGCGCCAGCAGCTTCCAGGGAGGAATGAACACTGAAGCTTTCTTT. Translated, it gives CASSFQGGMNTEAFF.

The chain links TRBV5-1 to TRBJ1-1; D gene uncertain. Trimming pared 5 bases from V and 1 base from J, leaving 9 bases between. The CDR3 has 13 amino acids. Germline CDR1 is SGHRS and CDR2 is YFSETQ. The CDR3 sequence: CASRADPNTEAFF. CDR3 bases: TGCGCCAGCAGGGCGGATCCGAACACTGAAGCTTTCTTT.

V is TRBV19 and J is TRBJ2-3, with D maybe TRBD1 (6 bases). Germline CDR1 and CDR2: LNHDA and SQIVND (reference sequence). V lost 5 bases and J lost 1, with 16 bases in between. This CDR3 spans 16 amino acids. In DNA, the CDR3 is TGTGCCAGTAGTCCCCAAGGACAGTGGGGCACAGATACGCAGTATTTT. It codes for CASSPQGQWGTDTQYF. Looking up the rest from reference TRBV19 and TRBJ2-3 gives the full variable domain: DGGITQSPKYLFRKEGQNVTLSCEQNLNHDAMYWYRQDPGQGLRLIYYSQIVNDFQKGDIAEGYSVSREKKESFPLTVTSAQKNPTAFYLCASSPQGQWGTDTQYFGPGTRLTVL.

The V and J genes are TRBV19 and TRBJ2-7, with TRBD1 matching 7 bases. Germline CDR1 is LNHDA and CDR2 is SQIVND (reference sequence). Trimming removed 7 bases from V and 6 bases from J; junction bases left unmatched: 9. The CDR3 length is 13 residues. The CDR3 loop is CASTSPDRVEQYF. The CDR3 nucleotides read TGTGCCAGTACCAGCCCCGACAGGGTCGAGCAGTACTTC.

The chain is built from TRBV5-6 and TRBJ1-2; D uncertain. Trimming pared 2 bases from V and 0 bases from J, leaving 14 bases between. Germline CDR1 reads SGHDT; CDR2 reads YYEEEE. This CDR3 region has 16 residues. This CDR3 reads CASSFEGHSANYGYTF. CDR3 sequence (DNA): TGTGCCAGCAGCTTTGAGGGTCACTCAGCTAACTATGGCTACACCTTC.

This clone was detected only once. The chain employs TRBV9 and TRBJ2-7; D is perhaps TRBD1 (5 bases). V shed 0 bases and J shed 2 bases, with 9 bases lying between them. This CDR3 is built from 14 residues. Germline V gene lookup returns CDR1 SGDLS and CDR2 YYNGEE. The CDR3 protein is CASSVVPGPYEQYF. The CDR3 bases are TGTGCCAGCAGCGTAGTCCCAGGGCCCTACGAGCAGTACTTC.

The chain uses TRBV19 and TRBJ1-2; 7 bases align to TRBD1. This CDR3 contains 16 residues. Per the germline V gene, CDR1 is LNHDA and CDR2 is SQIVND (reference sequence). V shed 5 bases, J shed 3 bases, and the junction held 12 bases outside the gene matches. CDR3 in amino acids: CASSLPIDRVDYGYTF. The CDR3 DNA sequence: TGTGCCAGTAGTTTACCGATCGACAGGGTTGACTATGGCTACACCTTC.

The J gene is TRBJ2-5, the V gene TRBV7-9, with TRBD2 as a possible D gene (6 bases). The CDR3 is made up of 16 amino acids. Trimming left V 3 bases short and J 5 bases short, with 19 bases between. Germline loops: CDR1 SEHNR, CDR2 FQNEAQ (reference sequence). In DNA, the CDR3 is TGTGCCAGCAGCTTCGCCGGAGGGGCGGGCGGTGAGACCCAGTACTTC. This codes for CASSFAGGAGGETQYF. Full variable domain (rest looked up from reference TRBV7-9 and TRBJ2-5): DTGVSQNPRHKITKRGQNVTFRCDPISEHNRLYWYRQTLGQGPEFLTYFQNEAQLEKSRLLSDRFSAERPKGSFSTLEIQRTEQGDSAMYLCASSFAGGAGGETQYFGPGTRLLVL.

V and J are TRBV7-6 and TRBJ1-1; D ambiguous. Looked up from germline, CDR1 is SGHVS and CDR2 is FNYEAQ. The CDR3 spans 16 residues. The V end was cut by 1 base, the J end by 1 base, with 13 bases between. CDR3 loop: CASSLGGEYKNTEAFF. Here the CDR3 DNA reads TGTGCCAGCAGCTTAGGCGGGGAATATAAGAACACTGAAGCTTTCTTT.

The chain joins TRBV6-2 or TRBV6-3 to TRBJ2-5, with D perhaps TRBD2 (6 bases). CDR3 length: 13 amino acids. V was shortened by 4 bases and J by 7 bases, with 13 bases between the two germline ends. Germline V gives CDR1 MNHEY, CDR2 SVGEGT. The CDR3 loop reads CASSSRTMGTQYF. As DNA, the CDR3 is TGTGCCAGCAGTTCGAGGACTATGGGGACCCAGTACTTC.

The rearrangement joins TRBV27 to TRBJ2-7; TRBD1 aligns across 12 bases. CDR1 and CDR2 (germline): MNHEY, SMNVEV (reference sequence). The CDR3 covers 13 residues. Trimming cost V 8 bases and J 4 bases; bases outside gene matches: 3. CDR3 sequence reads: CASGDRGPYEQYF. The CDR3 DNA is TGTGCCAGCGGGGACAGGGGGCCTTACGAGCAGTACTTC.

V and J are TRBV6-5 and TRBJ1-1; D might be TRBD1 (5 bases). Deletions cut 4 bases from V and 1 base from J, with 13 bases between. CDR1 is MNHEY and CDR2 is SVGAGI in the germline V gene. This CDR3 has 15 amino acids. The CDR3 region is CASSSQYTGNTEAFF. The CDR3 nucleotides are TGTGCCAGCAGTTCCCAGTATACAGGGAACACTGAAGCTTTCTTT.

The chain is built from TRBV15 and TRBJ2-5, with 9 positions matching TRBD1. V was pared by 0 bases and J by 2 bases, with 4 bases of the junction left unmatched. The CDR3 extends over 16 amino acids. Germline lookup yields CDR1 LNHNV and CDR2 YYDKDF (reference sequence). CDR3 sequence reads: CATSRDFGQGQETQYF. The CDR3 nucleotides are TGTGCCACCAGCAGAGATTTCGGACAGGGGCAAGAGACCCAGTACTTC.

This chain links TRBV15 with TRBJ1-4, with 7 bases that match TRBD1. CDR1 is LNHNV and CDR2 is YYDKDF in the germline V gene (reference sequence). V was clipped by 6 bases and J by 7 bases; unmatched bases: 8. The CDR3 length is 14 residues. The CDR3 DNA follows: TGTGCCACCAGGACAGGGACTCTAGGTGAAAAACTGTTTTTT. It is translated as CATRTGTLGEKLFF. The whole variable domain, filled in from reference TRBV15 and TRBJ1-4, reads DAMVIQNPRYQVTQFGKPVTLSCSQTLNHNVMYWYQQKSSQAPKLLFHYYDKDFNNEADTPDNFQSRRPNTSFCFLDIRSPGLGDTAMYLCATRTGTLGEKLFFGSGTQLSVL.

The chain is built from TRBV7-8 and TRBJ1-4; tentatively, D is TRBD1 (6 bases). The CDR3 has 14 amino acids. Per germline, CDR1 SGHVS and CDR2 FQNEAQ. Trimming pared 5 bases from V and 11 bases from J, leaving 18 bases between. Here the CDR3 reads CASSATGTLGKLFF. The CDR3 DNA reads TGTGCCAGCAGCGCGACCGGGACACTCGGCAAACTGTTTTTT.

This chain connects TRBV7-2 to TRBJ1-2; 8 bases align to TRBD1. Germline trimming cut 5 bases from V and 2 bases from J; bases unmatched to any gene: 7. The CDR3 extends over 15 amino acids. CDR1 and CDR2 (germline): SGHTA, FQGNSA. The CDR3 is CASSPGQGANYGYTF. CDR3 DNA sequence: TGTGCCAGCAGCCCCGGCCAGGGGGCGAACTATGGCTACACCTTC.

The V call is TRBV5-6, the J call TRBJ2-3; D might be TRBD2 (5 bases). The CDR3 has 16 residues. CDR1 is SGHDT, CDR2 YYEEEE, per germline. The V end was cut by 2 bases, the J end by 6 bases, with 19 bases between. In DNA form, the CDR3 reads TGTGCCAGCAGCTTACGGGGTACCAGTGCATCCGATACGCAGTATTTT. It specifies CASSLRGTSASDTQYF.

This chain links TRBV29-1 with TRBJ1-2, with 7 nucleotides matching TRBD1. CDR1 and CDR2 from the germline V gene are SQVTM and ANQGSEA. This CDR3 comprises 14 residues. J was trimmed by 2 bases and V by 6 bases; bases with no gene match: 9. The CDR3 region is CSVADRDGNYGYTF. As DNA, the CDR3 is TGCAGCGTCGCCGACAGGGATGGAAACTATGGCTACACCTTC.